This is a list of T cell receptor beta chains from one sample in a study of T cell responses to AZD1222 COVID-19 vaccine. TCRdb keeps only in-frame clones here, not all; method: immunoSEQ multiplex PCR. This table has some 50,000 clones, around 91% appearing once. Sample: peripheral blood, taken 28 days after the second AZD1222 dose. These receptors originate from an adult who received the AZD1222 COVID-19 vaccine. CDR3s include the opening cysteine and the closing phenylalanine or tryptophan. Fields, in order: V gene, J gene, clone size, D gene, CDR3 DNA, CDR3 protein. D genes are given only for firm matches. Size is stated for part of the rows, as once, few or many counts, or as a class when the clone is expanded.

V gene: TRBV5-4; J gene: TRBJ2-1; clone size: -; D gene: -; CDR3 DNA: TGTGCCAGCAGCTTGGGAGGGTCCGGTCGCTACTACAATGAGCAGTTCTTC; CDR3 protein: CASSLGGSGRYYNEQFF
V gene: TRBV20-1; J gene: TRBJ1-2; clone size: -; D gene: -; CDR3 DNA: TGCAGTGCCCCAGGGGTGTATGGCTACACCTTC; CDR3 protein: CSAPGVYGYTF
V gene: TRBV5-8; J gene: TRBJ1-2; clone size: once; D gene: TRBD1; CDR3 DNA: TGTGCCAGCAGCACGGGACCCGGGACAGAAGGTTTCTATGGCTACACCTTC; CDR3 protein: CASSTGPGTEGFYGYTF
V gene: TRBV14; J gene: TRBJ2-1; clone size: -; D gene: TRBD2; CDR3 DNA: TGTGCCAGCAGCGCTAGCGGGAGGGGGTTCGCTGAGCAGTTCTTC; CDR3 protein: CASSASGRGFAEQFF
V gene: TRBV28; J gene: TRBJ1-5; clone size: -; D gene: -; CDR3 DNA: TGTGCCAGCAGTCCCGTCTCTCGACCCCAGCATTTT; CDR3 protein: CASSPVSRPQHF
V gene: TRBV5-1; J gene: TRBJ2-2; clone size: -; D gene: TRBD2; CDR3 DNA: TGCGCCAGCAGTCGGCTAGCGGGGGGGACGAACACCGGGGAGCTGTTTTTT; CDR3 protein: CASSRLAGGTNTGELFF
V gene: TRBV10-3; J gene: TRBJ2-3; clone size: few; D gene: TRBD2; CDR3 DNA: TGTGCCATCAGTGCTAGCGGTAGCACAGATACGCAGTATTTT; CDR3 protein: CAISASGSTDTQYF
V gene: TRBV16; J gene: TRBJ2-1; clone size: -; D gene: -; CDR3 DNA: TGTGCCAGCAGCCCACCCCCGGGGTTGGGGAATGAGCAGTTCTTC; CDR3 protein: CASSPPPGLGNEQFF
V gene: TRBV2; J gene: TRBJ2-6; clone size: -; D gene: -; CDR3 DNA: TGTGCCAGCAGTACGACAGGTCTGTCTGGGGCCAACGTCCTGACTTTC; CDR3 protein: CASSTTGLSGANVLTF
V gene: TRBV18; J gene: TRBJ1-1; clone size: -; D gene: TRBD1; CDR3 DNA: TGTGCCAGCTCACCTCGACAAGGCCCGGGACAGGGATCTGAAGCTTTCTTT; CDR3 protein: CASSPRQGPGQGSEAFF
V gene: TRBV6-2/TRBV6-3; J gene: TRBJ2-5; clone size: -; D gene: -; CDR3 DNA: TGTGCCAGCAGTCTCCAGCGGCAAGAGACCCAGTACTTC; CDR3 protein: CASSLQRQETQYF
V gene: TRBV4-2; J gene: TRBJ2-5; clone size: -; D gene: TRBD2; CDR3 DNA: TGTGCCAGCAGCCAAGAAGGCAGCGGGAGCAGCGAGACCCAGTACTTC; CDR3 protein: CASSQEGSGSSETQYF
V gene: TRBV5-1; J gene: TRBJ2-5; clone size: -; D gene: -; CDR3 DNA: TGCGCCAGCAGCTTGACAGGGAGAAGAGATAGGACCCAGTACTTC; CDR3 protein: CASSLTGRRDRTQYF
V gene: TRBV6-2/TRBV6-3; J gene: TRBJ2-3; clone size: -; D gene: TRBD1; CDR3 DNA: TGTGCCAGCAGTTACTCGACCCAGGGGGCAGATACGCAGTATTTT; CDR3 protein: CASSYSTQGADTQYF
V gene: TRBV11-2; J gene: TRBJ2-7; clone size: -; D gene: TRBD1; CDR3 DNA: TGTGCCAGCGCCGGCTTCGTGTCGGACAGGGGGAGCTCCTACGAGCAGTACTTC; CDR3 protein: CASAGFVSDRGSSYEQYF
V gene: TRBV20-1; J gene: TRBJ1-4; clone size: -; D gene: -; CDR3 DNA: TGCAGTGCTAGCACTGAAAAACTGTTTTTT; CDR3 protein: CSASTEKLFF
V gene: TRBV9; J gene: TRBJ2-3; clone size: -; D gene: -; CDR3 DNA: TGTGCCAGCAGCGTATTCTATGGGCTCCCGAGACAGGAATTGCAGGTTGGGTGCACAGATACGCAGTATTTT; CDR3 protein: CASSVFYGLPRQELQVGCTDTQYF
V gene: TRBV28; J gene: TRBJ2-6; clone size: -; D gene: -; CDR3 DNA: TGTGCCAGCAGTTCCTCTGGGGCCAACGTCCTGACTTTC; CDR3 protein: CASSSSGANVLTF
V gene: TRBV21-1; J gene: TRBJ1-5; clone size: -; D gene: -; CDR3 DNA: TGTGCCAGCAGCAAATACAGGGATTCTAGCAATCAGCCCCAGCATTTT; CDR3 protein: CASSKYRDSSNQPQHF
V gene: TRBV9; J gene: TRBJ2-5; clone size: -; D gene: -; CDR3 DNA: TGTGCCAGCAGCGGAGCAGGTCAAGAGACCCAGTACTTC; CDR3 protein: CASSGAGQETQYF
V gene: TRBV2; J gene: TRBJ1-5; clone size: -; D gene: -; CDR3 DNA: TGTGCCAGCAGTCGCGATGCTAGCAATCAGCCCCAGCATTTT; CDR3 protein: CASSRDASNQPQHF
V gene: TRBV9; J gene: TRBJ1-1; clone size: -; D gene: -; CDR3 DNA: TGTGCCAGCAGCGTAGGCCCTGGGGACACTGAAGCTTTCTTT; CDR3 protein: CASSVGPGDTEAFF
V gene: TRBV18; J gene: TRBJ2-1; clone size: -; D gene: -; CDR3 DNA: TGTGCCAGCTCACCACCGACTATCTACAATGAGCAGTTCTTC; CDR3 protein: CASSPPTIYNEQFF
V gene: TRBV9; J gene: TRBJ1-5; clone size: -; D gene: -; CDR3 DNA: TGTGCCAGCAGCCGAAACCAGGGACGCTCGGACCATAGCAATCAGCCCCAGCATTTT; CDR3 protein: CASSRNQGRSDHSNQPQHF
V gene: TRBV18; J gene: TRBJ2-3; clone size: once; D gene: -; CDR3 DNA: TGTGCCAGCTCACCACTCCGGACCGGGAAAGGATTAAGCACAGATACGCAGTATTTT; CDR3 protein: CASSPLRTGKGLSTDTQYF
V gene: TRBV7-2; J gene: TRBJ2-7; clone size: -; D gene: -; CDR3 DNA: TGTGCCAGCAGCTTAGTTTTGGGCGAGCAGTACTTC; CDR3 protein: CASSLVLGEQYF
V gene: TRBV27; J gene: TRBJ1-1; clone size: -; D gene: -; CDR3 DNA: TGTGCCAGCAGTTTATCCACGGGAATCGAGGCTTTCTTT; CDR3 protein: CASSLSTGIEAFF
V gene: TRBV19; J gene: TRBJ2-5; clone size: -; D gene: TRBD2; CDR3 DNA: TGTGCCAGTACTACCGGGGGGTTAGGAGAGACCCAGTACTTC; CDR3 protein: CASTTGGLGETQYF
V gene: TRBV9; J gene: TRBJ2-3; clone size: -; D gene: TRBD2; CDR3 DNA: TGTGCCAGCAGCGCGAGGTCCGGGGGGGCCGGAGATACGCAGTATTTT; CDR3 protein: CASSARSGGAGDTQYF
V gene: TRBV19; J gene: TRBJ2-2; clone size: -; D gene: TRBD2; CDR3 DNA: TGTGCCAGTTCAGGAGGTTCCGGGACTATAAACACCGGGGAGCTGTTTTTT; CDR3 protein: CASSGGSGTINTGELFF
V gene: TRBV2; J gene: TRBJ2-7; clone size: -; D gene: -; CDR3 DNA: TGTGCCAGCAGTGATAGGCTGGGGCCCTACGAGCAGTACTTC; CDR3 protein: CASSDRLGPYEQYF
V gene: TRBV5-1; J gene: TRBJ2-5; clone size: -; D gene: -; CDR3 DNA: TGCGCCAGCAAGCGTTCCCCAGGGACGACAGAGACCCAGTACTTC; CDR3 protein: CASKRSPGTTETQYF
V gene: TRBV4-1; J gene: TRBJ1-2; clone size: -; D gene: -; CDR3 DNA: TGCGCCAGCAGCCCCGGGACCGTTTCCTATGGCTACACCTTC; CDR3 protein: CASSPGTVSYGYTF
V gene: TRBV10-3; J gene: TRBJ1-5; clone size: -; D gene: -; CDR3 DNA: TGTGCCATCAGTGAGTCGACGATAGGGAGCAATCAGCCCCAGCATTTT; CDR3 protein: CAISESTIGSNQPQHF
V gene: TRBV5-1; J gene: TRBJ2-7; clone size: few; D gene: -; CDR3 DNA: TGCGCCAGCAGCTTGGGACAGGCTAATATATACGAGCAGTACTTC; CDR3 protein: CASSLGQANIYEQYF
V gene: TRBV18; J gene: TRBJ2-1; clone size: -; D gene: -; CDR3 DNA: TGTGCCAGCTCACGGAATAGCGATAACAATGAGCAGTTCTTC; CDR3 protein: CASSRNSDNNEQFF
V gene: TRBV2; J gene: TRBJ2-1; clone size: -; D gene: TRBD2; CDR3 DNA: TGTGCCAGCAGCGGAGGACTAGCGGGAGGCGAGCAGTTCTTC; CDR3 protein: CASSGGLAGGEQFF
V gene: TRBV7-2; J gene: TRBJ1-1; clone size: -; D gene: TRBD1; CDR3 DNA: TGTGCCAGCAGCTGGACAGGGGGCGGGTACACTGAAGCTTTCTTT; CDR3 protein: CASSWTGGGYTEAFF
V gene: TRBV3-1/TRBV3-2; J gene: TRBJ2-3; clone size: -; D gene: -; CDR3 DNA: TGTGCCAGCAGCCAGGGGGGTAATCGGGGAGCAGATACGCAGTATTTT; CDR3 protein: CASSQGGNRGADTQYF
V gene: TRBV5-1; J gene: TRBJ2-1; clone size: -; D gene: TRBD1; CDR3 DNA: TGCGCCAGCAGCTTGTTTGGACAGGGGGCCTCCTACAATGAGCAGTTCTTC; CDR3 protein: CASSLFGQGASYNEQFF
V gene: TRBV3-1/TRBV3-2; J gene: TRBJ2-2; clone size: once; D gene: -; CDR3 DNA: TGTGCCAGCAGCTCGCCTCCGGGGCCGAACACCGGGGAGCTGTTTTTT; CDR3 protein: CASSSPPGPNTGELFF
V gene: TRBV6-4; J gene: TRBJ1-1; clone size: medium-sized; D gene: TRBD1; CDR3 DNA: TGTGCCAGCAGTGCCCAAGGGGGCGAAGGCGCTGAAGCTTTCTTT; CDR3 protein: CASSAQGGEGAEAFF
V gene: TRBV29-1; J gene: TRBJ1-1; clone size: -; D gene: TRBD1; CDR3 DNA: TGCAGCGTTACCCCAAAGGGGGCGATGGGAACTGAAGCTTTCTTT; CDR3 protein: CSVTPKGAMGTEAFF
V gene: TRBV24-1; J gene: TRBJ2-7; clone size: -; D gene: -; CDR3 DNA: TGTGCCACCAGTGATTCAGCGCGAAAAATCTACGAGCAGTACTTC; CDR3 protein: CATSDSARKIYEQYF
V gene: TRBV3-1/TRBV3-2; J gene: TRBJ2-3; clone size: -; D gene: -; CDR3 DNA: TGTGCCAGCAGCAACCGGCCCGGAGATACGCAGTATTTT; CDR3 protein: CASSNRPGDTQYF
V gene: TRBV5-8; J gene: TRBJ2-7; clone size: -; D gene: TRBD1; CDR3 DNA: TGTGCCACATATTATAGGGGGCCGAAAGGCCACGAGCAGTACTTC; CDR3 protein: CATYYRGPKGHEQYF
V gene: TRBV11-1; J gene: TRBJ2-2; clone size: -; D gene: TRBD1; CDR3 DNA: TGTGCCAGCAGTTATCGACAGGGGGCGAGGACCGGGGAGCTGTTTTTT; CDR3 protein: CASSYRQGARTGELFF
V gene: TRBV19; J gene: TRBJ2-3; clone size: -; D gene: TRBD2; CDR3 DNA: TGTGCCAGTAGCGCAACTAGCGCTGCTAGCACAGATACGCAGTATTTT; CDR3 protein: CASSATSAASTDTQYF
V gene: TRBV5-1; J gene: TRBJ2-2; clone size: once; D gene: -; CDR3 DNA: TGCGCCACCTCCAGAAACAGGAACACCGGGGAGCTGTTTTTT; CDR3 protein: CATSRNRNTGELFF
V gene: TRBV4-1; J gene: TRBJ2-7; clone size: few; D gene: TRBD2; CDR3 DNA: TGCGCCAGCAGCCTACCGACTAGCGGGAGGTACGAGCAGTACTTC; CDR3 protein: CASSLPTSGRYEQYF
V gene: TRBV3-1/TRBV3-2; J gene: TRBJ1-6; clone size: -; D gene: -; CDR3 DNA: TGTGCCAGCACCCGAGGGGCGAGGAATTCACCCCTCCACTTT; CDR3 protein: CASTRGARNSPLHF
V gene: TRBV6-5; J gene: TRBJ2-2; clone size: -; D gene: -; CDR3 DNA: TGTGCCAACTCAGCAGGGGACGGGCCCGGGGAGCTGTTTTTT; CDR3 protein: CANSAGDGPGELFF
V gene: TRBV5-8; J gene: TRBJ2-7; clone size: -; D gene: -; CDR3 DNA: TGTGCCAGCAGCTTGGGGGCGGACAGTGCAAGCTCCTACGAGCAGTACTTC; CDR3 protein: CASSLGADSASSYEQYF
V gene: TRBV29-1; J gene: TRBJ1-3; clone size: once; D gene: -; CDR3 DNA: TGCAGCGTTGCCGGGCAGGGTTTTGGAAACACCATATATTTT; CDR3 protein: CSVAGQGFGNTIYF
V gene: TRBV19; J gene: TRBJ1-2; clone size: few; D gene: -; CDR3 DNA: TGTGCCTATCTTAGGGTCGTCGCTAACTATGGCTACACCTTC; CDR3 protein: CAYLRVVANYGYTF
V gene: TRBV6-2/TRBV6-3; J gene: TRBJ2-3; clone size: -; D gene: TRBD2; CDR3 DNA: TGTGCCAGCAGTTACTATGGTACTAGCGGCGTCTCGGGCACAGATACGCAGTATTTT; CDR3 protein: CASSYYGTSGVSGTDTQYF
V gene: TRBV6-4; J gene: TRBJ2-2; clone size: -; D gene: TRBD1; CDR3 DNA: TGTGCCAGCAGTGCAGGGGACAGGTCCACCGGGGAGCTGTTTTTT; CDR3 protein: CASSAGDRSTGELFF
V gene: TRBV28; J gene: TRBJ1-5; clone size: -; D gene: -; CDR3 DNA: TGTGCCAGCAGTGTTAATCAGCCCCAGCATTTT; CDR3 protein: CASSVNQPQHF